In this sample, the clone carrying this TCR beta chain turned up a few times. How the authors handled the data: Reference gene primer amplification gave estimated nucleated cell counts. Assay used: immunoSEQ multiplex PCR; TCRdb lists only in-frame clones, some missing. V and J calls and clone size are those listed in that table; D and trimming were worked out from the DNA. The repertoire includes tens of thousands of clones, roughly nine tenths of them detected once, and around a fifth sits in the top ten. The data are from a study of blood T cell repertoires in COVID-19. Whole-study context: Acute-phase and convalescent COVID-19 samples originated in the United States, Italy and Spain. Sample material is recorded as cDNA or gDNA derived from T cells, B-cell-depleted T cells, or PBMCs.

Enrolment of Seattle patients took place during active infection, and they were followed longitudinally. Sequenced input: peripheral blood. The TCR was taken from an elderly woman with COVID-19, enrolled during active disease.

CDR3 region: CASGPEVRGTEAFF. The CDR3 region has the DNA TGTGCCAGTGGCCCGGAGGTTCGGGGCACTGAAGCTTTCTTT. The V call is TRBV19, the J call TRBJ1-1; D is undetermined. Trimming took off 8 bases at V and 4 bases at J, with 17 bases between the two ends. This CDR3 has 14 residues. Germline loops: CDR1 LNHDA, CDR2 SQIVND (reference sequence).